Below, one T cell receptor beta chain is given with its context. What this receptor recognizes is not known. No much larger clonotype is one base removed from it; base qualities were not supplied. Patients with a history of autoimmune disease or receiving systemic immunosuppression were excluded from the trial. Peripheral blood for TCR sequencing was collected from all dose cohorts at baseline, on cycle 4 day 1, and on cycle 7 day 1. The samples were drawn from a first-in-human, open-label, multicenter phase I dose-escalation trial of ivuxolimab. Adults with locally advanced or metastatic melanoma, renal cell, hepatocellular, or head and neck squamous cell carcinoma were enrolled in the trial. Before TCR sequencing, CD4+ T cells and CD8+ T cells were sorted from peripheral blood as separate populations. The entry originates in a study of OX40 agonist ivuxolimab in advanced cancers. Turning to the overall study: Ivuxolimab was a fully human IgG2 agonistic monoclonal antibody targeting the costimulatory receptor OX40 (CD134). Intravenous ivuxolimab was administered to patients every 2 weeks at six dose levels: 0.01, 0.1, 0.3, 1.5, 3 and 10 mg/kg. Among the approximately 50 dose-escalation patients, roughly 20 had hepatocellular carcinoma, approximately 15 melanoma, 9 renal cell carcinoma and 9 head and neck cancer. In the dose-escalation cohort, approximately 80% of patients were male, and the mean age was 60 years with a range of roughly 23 to 79. Prior anti-PD-1, anti-PD-L1 or anti-CTLA-4 therapy was permitted, and roughly two fifths of dose-escalation patients had received checkpoint inhibitors. Partial responses occurred in three dose-escalation patients: two with cutaneous melanoma and one with hepatocellular carcinoma. Peripheral TCRbeta sequencing aimed to test whether ivuxolimab altered TCR sequence diversity and caused clonal T-cell expansion. The paper describes the monotherapy dose-escalation part (N = 52 patients) of the phase I trial of ivuxolimab. The study at large found these results: After ivuxolimab, expanded clones were on average more numerous among CD8+ T cells than among CD4+ T cells. At doses of 0.1 to 3.0 mg/kg, clonal expansion of both CD4+ and CD8+ blood T cells was observed from baseline to week 6. Low levels of normalized T-cell clonal expansion were also seen in some nonresponding patients. The antigen specificity of the peripheral T cells that underwent clonal expansion was not determined. In the 0.1-3.0 mg/kg groups, partial responders had among the lowest normalized peripheral clonal expansion, particularly in CD8+ T cells.

For sequencing of the TCRbeta CDR3 region, genomic DNA was extracted from the sorted cells. TCRbeta CDR3 regions were sequenced using the immunoSEQ Assay. As stored in TCRdb, this immuneACCESS dataset retains in-frame rearrangements with V and J assigned. A fraction of the clones does not appear; measured against another copy, unresolved V genes explain less than half of the discrepancy, and the remainder lacks a known reason. The sample yields 90,000 to 100,000 clones; about 85% were counted once. 3% to 4% of the sample rests with the top ten. The trim is 5 bases for V and 7 bases for J, with a gap of 18 bases between the germline ends. CDR1 and CDR2, per the germline V gene, are SGHNT and YENEEA. CDR3 length: 14 amino acids, cysteine to phenylalanine. The sequence is cut down to CDR3 DNA, 42 bases in frame from base 1.

The source is an adult with an advanced solid tumor such as melanoma, head and neck, liver or kidney cancer. Sequencing used CD4+ or CD8+ T cells sorted from blood, obtained in a trial of the OX40 agonist ivuxolimab. Rearrangement joined TRBV11-3 to TRBJ2-7; the D gene could be either TRBD1 or TRBD2, each agreeing at 5 bases. The sequenced DNA: TGTGCCAGCAGCACCGGGACGGCTTCTTGGGAGCAGTACTTC. Its protein is CASSTGTASWEQYF.